One sample yielded the 20 T cell receptor beta chains listed below, sequenced in a study of T-cell reconstitution after alpha-beta-depleted transplantation in children. Preparation of the TCRbeta library involved a method that used unique molecular identifiers. TCRdb fed the PCR reads into MiXCR, producing one record per CDR3 protein. The table lists 200,000 to 250,000 distinct CDR3 sequences, roughly 26% of them singletons, with 2.6% in the top ten. The material sequenced was PBMCs, taken before TCRalphabeta/CD19-depleted stem cell transplant. These receptors all come from a girl aged 2-9 years with Fanconi anemia, due to receive a stem cell transplant.

This clonotype occurred many times. The V call is TRBV6-5, the J call TRBJ2-1; 11 bases line up with TRBD2. The CDR3 contains 17 residues. CDR1 is MNHEY and CDR2 is SVGAGI in the germline V gene. The V gene end was trimmed by 2 bases and the J gene end by 8 bases; junction bases not matched to a gene: 11. The CDR3 nucleotides read TGTGCCAGCAGTTACCAGAGTCTTAGCGGGGGGGCCGATGAGCAGTTCTTC. It is translated as CASSYQSLSGGADEQFF.

The rearrangement links TRBV20-1 to TRBJ1-1, with D uncertain. The V and J ends lost 1 base and 10 bases respectively, with 4 bases between them. CDR1 DFQATT and CDR2 SNEGSKA come from the germline V gene (reference sequence). The CDR3 covers 9 residues. The CDR3 DNA reads TGCAGTGCTAGAGGTGGAGCTTTCTTT. It encodes CSARGGAFF.

This clonotype was recorded at least ten times. The chain links TRBV27 to TRBJ2-6; D tentatively fits TRBD1 or TRBD2 (5 bases each). V lost 0 bases to trimming and J lost 2 bases, with 8 bases between them. The CDR3 length is 16 residues. The germline CDR1 and CDR2 sequences are MNHEY and SMNVEV (reference sequence). The CDR3 DNA follows: TGTGCCAGCAGTTTATCGAGAGGGGCTGGGGCCAACGTCCTGACTTTC. This encodes CASSLSRGAGANVLTF.

The table lists this clonotype with many counts. The rearrangement uses TRBV12-3 or TRBV12-4 and TRBJ2-7; 10 nucleotides agree with TRBD1. V shed 5 bases, J shed 5 bases, and the junction held 3 bases outside the gene matches. The CDR3 contains 13 residues. The CDR3 DNA reads TGTGCCAGCAGTAAGGGGACAGGGGACGAGCAGTACTTC. Translating it yields CASSKGTGDEQYF.

This clonotype was detected ten times or more. The rearrangement joins TRBV7-2 to TRBJ2-2; D is undetermined. V dropped 8 bases and J dropped 0 bases, with 4 bases sitting between them. Germline CDR1 reads SGHTA; CDR2 reads FQGNSA. The CDR3 sequence is 12 residues long. The CDR3 DNA sequence: TGTGCCAGCCCCGCGAACACCGGGGAGCTGTTTTTT. Its translation is CASPANTGELFF.

This clonotype turned up a few times. The rearrangement joins TRBV5-1 to TRBJ2-1; no clear D. V was shortened by 2 bases and J by 1 base, with 10 bases between the two germline ends. Germline loops: CDR1 SGHRS, CDR2 YFSETQ. The length of the CDR3 is 15 residues. This CDR3 is CASSLESGSYNEQFF. For the CDR3, the DNA is TGCGCCAGCAGCTTAGAGTCGGGTTCCTACAATGAGCAGTTCTTC.

The chain is built from TRBV5-1 and TRBJ2-3, with unresolved D. V lost 4 bases to trimming and J lost 5 bases, with 11 bases between them. Germline lookup yields CDR1 SGHRS and CDR2 YFSETQ. This CDR3 spans 13 amino acids. The CDR3 loop is CASSMGTIDTQYF. The CDR3 coding sequence is TGCGCCAGCAGCATGGGAACAATAGATACGCAGTATTTT.

This clonotype was counted between two and nine times. This chain connects TRBV29-1 to TRBJ2-7, with D possibly being TRBD1 (5 bases). Germline CDR1 is SQVTM and CDR2 is ANQGSEA. Trimming cost V 1 base and J 3 bases, with 10 bases left between them. The CDR3 sequence is 13 residues long. CDR3 loop: CSVEAQADYEQYF. CDR3 DNA sequence: TGCAGCGTTGAAGCACAGGCAGACTACGAGCAGTACTTC.

The chain carries TRBV7-9 and TRBJ2-7; tentatively, D is TRBD1 (7 bases). The length of the CDR3 is 17 residues. V lost 4 bases to trimming and J lost 5 bases, with 24 bases between them. Germline lookup yields CDR1 SEHNR and CDR2 FQNEAQ (reference sequence). The CDR3 DNA reads as TGTGCCAGCAGCTCAAGCCCCTTCGACAGGGAGGAGGACGAGCAGTACTTC. It encodes CASSSSPFDREEDEQYF.

The rearrangement uses TRBV20-1 and TRBJ2-1, with D maybe TRBD1 (5 bases). The CDR3 contains 17 residues. Germline V gives CDR1 DFQATT, CDR2 SNEGSKA (reference sequence). The ends were cut back, 1 base at V and 3 bases at J, with 19 bases in the middle. The DNA for the CDR3 is TGCAGTGCTAGAGTGTCACTCCAGGGCCAAGGCTACAATGAGCAGTTCTTC. Translating gives CSARVSLQGQGYNEQFF.

The V gene is TRBV20-1, the J gene TRBJ2-3; the match to TRBD2 covers 13 bases. After removal of 5 bases from V and 3 bases from J, the junction contained 5 bases not matched to a gene. This CDR3 is built from 15 residues. Germline lookup yields CDR1 DFQATT and CDR2 SNEGSKA (reference sequence). In DNA, the CDR3 is TGCAGTGCTCCTCGACTAGCGGGAGGAACAGATACGCAGTATTTT. It encodes CSAPRLAGGTDTQYF.

This clonotype came up many times. The V and J genes are TRBV3-1 and TRBJ2-5; no firm D call. Trimming cost V 5 bases and J 4 bases, with 5 bases left between them. This CDR3 comprises 11 residues. Germline V gene lookup returns CDR1 LGHDT and CDR2 YNNKEL (reference sequence). Here the CDR3 DNA reads TGTGCCAGCAGCTCAACAGAGACCCAGTACTTC. Amino acids: CASSSTETQYF.

The V call is TRBV20-1, the J call TRBJ2-1, with 10 bases fitting TRBD2. Germline assignment: CDR1 DFQATT and CDR2 SNEGSKA (reference sequence). The CDR3 length is 15 residues. The trim removed 6 bases at V and 8 bases at J, leaving 13 bases unmatched. The CDR3 DNA follows: TGCAGTGCGTATGACAGCGGGAGGGCCGGGGATGAGCAGTTCTTC. It codes for CSAYDSGRAGDEQFF.

The chain carries TRBV29-1 and TRBJ2-1; D uncertain. CDR3 length equals 11 residues. The V and J ends lost 4 bases and 7 bases respectively, with 8 bases between them. Per the germline V gene, CDR1 is SQVTM and CDR2 is ANQGSEA. CDR3 in amino acids: CSVGGRNEQFF. DNA of the CDR3: TGCAGCGTTGGGGGAAGGAATGAGCAGTTCTTC.

This clonotype was found a few times. J is TRBJ2-5 and V is TRBV20-1; D gene ambiguous. Germline CDR1 DFQATT, CDR2 SNEGSKA (reference sequence). Between the trimmed V and J ends, which lost 6 bases and 6 bases, there was a span of 17 bases. This CDR3 comprises 13 residues. The CDR3 protein is CSAPKWGGQTQYF. Written as DNA, the CDR3 is TGCAGTGCACCTAAGTGGGGTGGGCAGACCCAGTACTTC.

Turning to this clonotype: The CDR3 does not end in the conserved phenylalanine or tryptophan, so this is likely a read error. The limits of the CDR3 on the DNA are not certain, so only TCRdb's listed CDR3 is given. The gene calls are TRBV21-1 and TRBJ1-4. TRBV21-1 is termed a pseudogene. The CDR3 comprises 16 residues, both ends counted. CDR3 in amino acids: CASSKIGPRADEKLFC.

The sample holds a few counts of this clonotype. This chain uses TRBV10-3 with TRBJ2-6, with TRBD1 matching over 11 bases. The V gene end was trimmed by 6 bases and the J gene end by 0 bases; junction bases not matched to a gene: 10. Per germline, CDR1 ENHRY and CDR2 SYGVKD. This CDR3 comprises 19 residues. The DNA for the CDR3 is TGTGCCATCAGCTGGACAGGGGGCCGCCCTACCTCTGGGGCCAACGTCCTGACTTTC. It translates to CAISWTGGRPTSGANVLTF.

This chain connects TRBV28 to TRBJ2-3; 8 nucleotides line up with TRBD1. CDR3 size: 15 residues. V shed 4 bases and J 2 bases; nucleotides not matched to a gene: 5. Germline-derived CDR1 and CDR2 are MDHEN and SYDVKM. DNA of the CDR3: TGTGCCAGCAGTTCGAGACAGGGGTACACAGATACGCAGTATTTT. It is translated as CASSSRQGYTDTQYF.

This clonotype was picked up many times. The chain couples TRBV29-1 to TRBJ2-5; 7 bases are shared with TRBD2. The CDR3 has 15 amino acids. Trimming removed 5 bases from V and 2 bases from J; junction bases left unmatched: 11. The germline V gene has CDR1 SQVTM and CDR2 ANQGSEA. The CDR3 DNA is TGCAGCGTTACGCGCGGGAGCTGGATGCAAGAGACCCAGTACTTC. Translated: CSVTRGSWMQETQYF.

This clonotype appeared once. The V gene is TRBV29-1, the J gene TRBJ2-7; 9 bases are a match to TRBD2. Per germline, CDR1 SQVTM and CDR2 ANQGSEA. This CDR3 region has 14 residues. Germline trimming cut 6 bases from V and 7 bases from J; bases unmatched to any gene: 13. This CDR3 reads CSVGGREGLVEQYF. The CDR3 bases are TGCAGCGTCGGGGGGCGGGAGGGCCTCGTTGAGCAGTACTTC.